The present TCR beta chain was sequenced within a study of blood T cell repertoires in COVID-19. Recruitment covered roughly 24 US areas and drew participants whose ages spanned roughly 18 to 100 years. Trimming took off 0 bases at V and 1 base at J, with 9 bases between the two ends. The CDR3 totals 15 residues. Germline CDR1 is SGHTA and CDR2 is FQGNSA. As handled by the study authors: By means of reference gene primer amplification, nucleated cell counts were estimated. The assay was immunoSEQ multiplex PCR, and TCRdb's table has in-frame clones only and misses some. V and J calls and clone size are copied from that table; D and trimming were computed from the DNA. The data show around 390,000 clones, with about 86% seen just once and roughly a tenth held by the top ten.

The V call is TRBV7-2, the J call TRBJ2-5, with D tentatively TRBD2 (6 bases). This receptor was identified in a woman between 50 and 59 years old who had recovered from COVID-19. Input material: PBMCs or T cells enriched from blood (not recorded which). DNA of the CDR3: TGTGCCAGCAGCTTAGCGGGGGGAACCCAAGAGACCCAGTACTTC. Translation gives CASSLAGGTQETQYF.